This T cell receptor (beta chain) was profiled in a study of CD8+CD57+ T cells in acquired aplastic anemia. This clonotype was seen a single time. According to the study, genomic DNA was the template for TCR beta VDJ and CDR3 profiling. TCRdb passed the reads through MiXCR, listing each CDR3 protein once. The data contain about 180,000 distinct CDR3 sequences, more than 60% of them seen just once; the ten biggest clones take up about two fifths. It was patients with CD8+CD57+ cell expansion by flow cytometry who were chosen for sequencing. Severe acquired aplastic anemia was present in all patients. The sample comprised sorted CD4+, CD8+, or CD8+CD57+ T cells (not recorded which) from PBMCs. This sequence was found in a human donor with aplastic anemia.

CDR3 sequence (DNA): TGTGCCAGCCGAGGACAGATTAATTCACCCCTCCACTTT. Protein product: CASRGQINSPLHF. The J gene is TRBJ1-6, the V gene TRBV19, with D maybe TRBD1 (6 bases). Trimming took off 9 bases at V and 6 bases at J, with 12 bases between the two ends. The CDR3 spans 13 residues. Germline CDR1 is LNHDA and CDR2 is SQIVND (reference sequence).